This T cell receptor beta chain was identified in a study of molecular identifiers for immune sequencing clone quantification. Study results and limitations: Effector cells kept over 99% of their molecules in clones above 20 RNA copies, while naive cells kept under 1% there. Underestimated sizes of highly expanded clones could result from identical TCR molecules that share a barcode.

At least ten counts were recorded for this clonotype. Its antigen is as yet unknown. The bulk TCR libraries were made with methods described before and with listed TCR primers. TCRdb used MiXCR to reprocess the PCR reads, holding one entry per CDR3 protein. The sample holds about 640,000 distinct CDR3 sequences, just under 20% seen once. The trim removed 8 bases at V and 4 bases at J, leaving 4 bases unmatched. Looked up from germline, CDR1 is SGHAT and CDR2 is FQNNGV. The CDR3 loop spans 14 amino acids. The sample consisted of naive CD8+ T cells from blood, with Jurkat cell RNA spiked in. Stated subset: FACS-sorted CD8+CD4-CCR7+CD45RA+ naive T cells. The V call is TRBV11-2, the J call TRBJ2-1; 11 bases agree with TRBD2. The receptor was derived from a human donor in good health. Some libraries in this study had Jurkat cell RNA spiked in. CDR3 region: CASGGLADYNEQFF. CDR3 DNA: TGTGCCAGCGGGGGACTAGCGGATTACAATGAGCAGTTCTTC.